The rows below give T cell receptor beta chains drawn from one sample of a study of human T cells and chemical hapten exposure. TCRdb re-analysed the reads in MiXCR, keeping a single row per CDR3 protein. The sample gives about 120,000 distinct CDR3 sequences, about 7.7% of which show up once; 1.1% to 1.5% is in the top ten. The sequencing sample was made of whole blood. These receptor sequences come from a human donor in good health. Some clones in this sample may be carry-over from other donors' samples. The CDR3 runs from the conserved cysteine through the conserved F or W. The D gene is left open where the match is weak. Some rows have no size entry. The others give once, few or many, or a class for an expanded clone.

V gene	J gene	D gene	clone size	CDR3 protein	CDR3 DNA
TRBV20-1	TRBJ2-7	TRBD1	NA	CSARGSLGTGISYEQYF	TGCAGTGCTAGAGGTTCCTTGGGGACAGGGATTTCCTACGAGCAGTACTTC
TRBV5-1	TRBJ2-1	NA	many	CASRLRSSDFSSEQFF	TGCGCCAGCAGGCTCAGATCTTCAGACTTTTCCAGTGAGCAGTTCTTC
TRBV24-1	TRBJ2-1	NA	NA	CATSVARTAYNEQFF	TGTGCCACCAGTGTCGCCCGGACAGCCTACAATGAGCAGTTCTTC
TRBV5-1	TRBJ1-2	NA	many	CASSLSASSYGYTF	TGCGCCAGCAGCCTGAGCGCATCTTCCTATGGCTACACCTTC
TRBV6-1	TRBJ2-3	TRBD1	NA	CASPPRAGGGTDTQYF	TGTGCCAGCCCCCCGAGGGCAGGGGGCGGCACAGATACGCAGTATTTT
TRBV20-1	TRBJ2-1	NA	NA	CSARDSHGEQFF	TGCAGTGCTAGGGACTCGCACGGTGAGCAGTTCTTC
TRBV6-2/TRBV6-3	TRBJ2-1	TRBD2	few	CPLREGLVYNEQFF	TGTCCCCTCCGGGAGGGCCTGGTATACAATGAGCAGTTCTTC
TRBV7-3	TRBJ2-3	NA	NA	CASSPNTDTQYF	TGTGCCAGCAGCCCCAACACAGATACGCAGTATTTT
TRBV10-2	TRBJ2-7	NA	few	CAANPRTGHPSEQYF	TGCGCCGCCAACCCCCGTACAGGCCACCCAAGCGAGCAGTACTTC
TRBV9	TRBJ1-1	NA	many	CASSPGNRESTEAFF	TGTGCCAGCAGCCCGGGGAACAGGGAATCGACTGAAGCTTTCTTT
TRBV11-2	TRBJ2-1	NA	NA	CASSFLAEQFF	TGTGCCAGCAGCTTTTTGGCCGAGCAGTTCTTC
TRBV3-1	TRBJ2-2	NA	few	CASSQDLSAGVAGELFF	TGTGCCAGCAGCCAAGATCTAAGTGCAGGGGTGGCCGGGGAGCTGTTTTTT
TRBV6-1	TRBJ2-1	NA	NA	CASSEADGWYYNEQFF	TGTGCCAGCAGTGAAGCGGATGGGTGGTACTACAATGAGCAGTTCTTC
TRBV20-1	TRBJ2-3	TRBD2	NA	CSARRQRGDTDTQYF	TGCAGTGCTAGAAGGCAGCGGGGGGATACAGATACGCAGTATTTT
TRBV4-2	TRBJ2-1	TRBD2	many	CASSPHVGGGYNEQFF	TGTGCCAGCAGCCCCCATGTGGGCGGGGGGTACAATGAGCAGTTCTTC
TRBV4-3	TRBJ1-1	NA	many	CASSQDSINTEAFF	TGCGCCAGCAGCCAAGATAGCATCAACACTGAAGCTTTCTTT
TRBV7-8	TRBJ2-3	TRBD1	NA	CASSPSTGTGRDTQYF	TGTGCCAGCAGCCCCTCCACGGGGACAGGGCGGGATACGCAGTATTTT
TRBV4-1	TRBJ2-1	TRBD1	NA	CASSLGQGRDNEQFF	TGCGCCAGCAGCCTCGGACAGGGAAGGGACAATGAGCAGTTCTTC
TRBV19	TRBJ2-7	TRBD1	NA	CASSMGDRGLDEQYF	TGTGCCAGTAGTATGGGGGACAGGGGGCTCGACGAGCAGTACTTC
TRBV7-6	TRBJ2-2	NA	few	CASSLPNSGELFF	TGTGCCAGCAGCTTACCAAATTCCGGGGAGCTGTTTTTT
TRBV12-3/TRBV12-4	TRBJ2-5	NA	NA	CASSFGQAGETQYF	TGTGCCAGCAGTTTCGGGCAGGCCGGAGAGACCCAGTACTTC
TRBV20-1	TRBJ2-1	TRBD2	NA	CSARQAGGPHGYNEQFF	TGCAGTGCTAGGCAAGCGGGGGGGCCCCATGGCTACAATGAGCAGTTCTTC
TRBV5-1	TRBJ2-7	NA	many	CASSLGAWRGSSYEQYF	TGCGCCAGCAGCTTGGGTGCGTGGCGGGGATCAAGCTACGAGCAGTACTTC
TRBV7-6	TRBJ2-1	NA	NA	CASSLAGGSHEEQFF	TGTGCCAGCAGCTTAGCGGGGGGCAGCCACGAGGAGCAGTTCTTC
TRBV5-1	TRBJ1-2	TRBD1	NA	CASSPGQNNYGYTF	TGCGCCAGCAGCCCGGGACAGAATAACTATGGCTACACCTTC
TRBV7-2	TRBJ1-5	TRBD1	few	CASSLYTRTGANRNQPQHF	TGTGCCAGCAGCCTGTATACCAGGACAGGGGCAAACAGGAATCAGCCCCAGCATTTT
TRBV12-3/TRBV12-4	TRBJ2-5	NA	few	CASSFTEGETQYF	TGTGCCAGCAGTTTTACGGAGGGGGAGACCCAGTACTTC
TRBV7-9	TRBJ1-1	NA	many	CASSLIPGSVGTEAFF	TGTGCCAGCAGCTTGATTCCCGGGTCCGTGGGGACTGAAGCTTTCTTT
TRBV25-1	TRBJ2-7	NA	few	CASSEYGAYEQYF	TGTGCCAGCAGTGAATACGGAGCCTACGAGCAGTACTTC
TRBV7-9	TRBJ2-3	NA	many	CASSAGDNTDTQYF	TGTGCCAGCAGCGCCGGGGACAACACAGATACGCAGTATTTT
TRBV9	TRBJ2-4	NA	few	CASSVEAENIQYF	TGTGCCAGCAGCGTAGAGGCAGAAAACATTCAGTACTTC
TRBV7-9	TRBJ2-7	NA	NA	CASSPEGLGQESYEQYF	TGTGCCAGCAGCCCTGAAGGTCTTGGGCAGGAGTCCTACGAGCAGTACTTC
TRBV5-6	TRBJ2-5	TRBD2	few	CASSLAPSGRPGAQYF	TGTGCCAGCAGCTTGGCCCCTAGCGGGAGGCCCGGGGCCCAGTACTTC
TRBV6-1	TRBJ2-1	TRBD1	NA	CASNQRQGYNEQFF	TGTGCCAGCAATCAACGACAGGGATACAATGAGCAGTTCTTC
TRBV5-1	TRBJ2-1	NA	NA	CASRQNMNEQFF	TGCGCCAGCAGACAGAATATGAATGAGCAGTTCTTC
TRBV6-2/TRBV6-3	TRBJ1-1	NA	NA	CASSYRGQVNTEAFF	TGTGCCAGCAGTTACAGAGGGCAGGTGAACACTGAAGCTTTCTTT
TRBV4-1	TRBJ2-1	TRBD1	NA	CASSQDREGQGPRHEQFF	TGCGCCAGCAGCCAAGATAGGGAGGGACAGGGGCCTCGACATGAGCAGTTCTTC
TRBV27	TRBJ2-1	NA	NA	CATISQLGAYNEQFF	TGTGCCACCATCAGCCAACTAGGTGCCTACAATGAGCAGTTCTTC
TRBV12-3/TRBV12-4	TRBJ2-3	NA	many	CASRLGGAGSTDTQYF	TGTGCCAGCCGCCTAGGCGGGGCGGGCAGCACAGATACGCAGTATTTT
TRBV12-3/TRBV12-4	TRBJ2-2	NA	NA	CASTLGRSRAGELFF	TGTGCCAGCACCTTGGGCAGGTCAAGAGCCGGGGAGCTGTTTTTT
TRBV7-4	TRBJ2-2	TRBD2	many	CRSGGSNTGELFF	TGTCGCAGCGGGGGGTCTAACACCGGGGAGCTGTTTTTT